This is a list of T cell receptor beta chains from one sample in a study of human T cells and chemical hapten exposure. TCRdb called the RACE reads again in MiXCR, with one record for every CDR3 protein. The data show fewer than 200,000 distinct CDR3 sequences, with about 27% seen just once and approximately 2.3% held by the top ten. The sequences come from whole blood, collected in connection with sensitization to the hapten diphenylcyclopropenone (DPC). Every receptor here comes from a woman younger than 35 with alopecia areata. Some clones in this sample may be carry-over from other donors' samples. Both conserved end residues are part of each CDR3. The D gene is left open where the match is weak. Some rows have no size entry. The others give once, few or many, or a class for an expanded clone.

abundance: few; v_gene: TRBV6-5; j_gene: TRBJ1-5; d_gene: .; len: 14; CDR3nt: TGTGCCAGCAGTTACTCAGGGCGGAATCAGCCCCAGCATTTT; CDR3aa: CASSYSGRNQPQHF
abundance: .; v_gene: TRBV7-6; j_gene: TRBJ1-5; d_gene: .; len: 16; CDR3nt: TGTGCCAGCAGCTTGGGCCTGGGGGATAGCAATCAGCCCCAGCATTTT; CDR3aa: CASSLGLGDSNQPQHF
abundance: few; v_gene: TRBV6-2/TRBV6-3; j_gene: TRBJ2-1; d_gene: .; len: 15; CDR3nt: TGTGCCAGCAGCCACCTAGGGGGGGGGCGAAATGAGCAGTTCTTC; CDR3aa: CASSHLGGGRNEQFF
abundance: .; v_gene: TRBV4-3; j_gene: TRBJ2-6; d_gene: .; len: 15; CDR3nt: TGCGCCAGCAGCCAAGTCGGACGAGGGGCCAACGTCCTGACTTTC; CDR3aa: CASSQVGRGANVLTF
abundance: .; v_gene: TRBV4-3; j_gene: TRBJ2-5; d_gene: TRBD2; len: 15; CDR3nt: TGCGCCAGCAGCCCCGAGCGGGGGGCGCAAGAGACCCAGTACTTC; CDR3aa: CASSPERGAQETQYF
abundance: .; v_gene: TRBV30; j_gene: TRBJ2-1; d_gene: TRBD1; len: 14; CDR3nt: TGTGCCTTTATCCAGGGGGCTTCCTACAATGAGCAGTTCTTC; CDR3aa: CAFIQGASYNEQFF
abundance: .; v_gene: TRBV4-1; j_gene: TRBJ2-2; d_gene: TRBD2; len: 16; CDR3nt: TGCGCCAGCAGCCAAACTAGCGGGAGGAACACCGGGGAGCTGTTTTTT; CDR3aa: CASSQTSGRNTGELFF
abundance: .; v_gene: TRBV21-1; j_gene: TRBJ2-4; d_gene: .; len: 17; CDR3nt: TGTGCCAGCAGCGCGACCGGGACTAGCGGGTCGGAAAACATTCAGTACTTC; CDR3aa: CASSATGTSGSENIQYF
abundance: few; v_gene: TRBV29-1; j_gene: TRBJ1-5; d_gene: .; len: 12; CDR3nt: TGCAGCTATGACCATCCCTCCCGGTACCAGCATTTT; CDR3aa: CSYDHPSRYQHF
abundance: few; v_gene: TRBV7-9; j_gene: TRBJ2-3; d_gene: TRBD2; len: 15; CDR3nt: TGTGCCAGCAGCTTCCTAGCGGGAGCCCCAGATACGCAGTATTTT; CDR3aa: CASSFLAGAPDTQYF
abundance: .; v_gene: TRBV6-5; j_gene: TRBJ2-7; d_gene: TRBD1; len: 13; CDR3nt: TGTGCCAGCAGTGCGACAGGGGACTACGAGCAGTACTTC; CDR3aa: CASSATGDYEQYF
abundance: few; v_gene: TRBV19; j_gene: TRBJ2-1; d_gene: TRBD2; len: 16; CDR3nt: TGTGCCAGTAGTATTTCCAGCGGGGGGCCCACAGGGGAGCAGTTCTTC; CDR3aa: CASSISSGGPTGEQFF
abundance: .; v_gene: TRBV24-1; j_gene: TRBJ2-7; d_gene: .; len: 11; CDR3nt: TGTGCCGTATCACAGGGTGGAGAGCAGTACTTC; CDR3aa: CAVSQGGEQYF
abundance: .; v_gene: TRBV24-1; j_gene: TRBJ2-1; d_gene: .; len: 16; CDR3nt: TGTGCCACCAGTGATTCCTGGGGAAGCTCCTACAATGAGCAGTTCTTC; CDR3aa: CATSDSWGSSYNEQFF
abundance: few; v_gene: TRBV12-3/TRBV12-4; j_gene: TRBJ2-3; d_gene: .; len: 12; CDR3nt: TGTGCCAGCGGCGGGAGCACAGATACGCAGTATTTT; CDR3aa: CASGGSTDTQYF
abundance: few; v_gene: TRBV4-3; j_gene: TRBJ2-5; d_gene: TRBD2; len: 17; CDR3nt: TGCGCCAGCAGCCCCGATCCAGCGGGGGGGCTTCGAGAGACCCAGTACTTC; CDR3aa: CASSPDPAGGLRETQYF
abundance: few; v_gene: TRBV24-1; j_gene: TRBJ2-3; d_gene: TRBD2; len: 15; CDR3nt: TGTGCCACCGAGCTAGCGGGGGGGCCGGGGGATACGCAGTATTTT; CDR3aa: CATELAGGPGDTQYF
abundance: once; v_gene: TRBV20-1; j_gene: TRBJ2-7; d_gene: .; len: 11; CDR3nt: TGCAGTGCCGGGGCAATGGGGGGGCAGTACTTC; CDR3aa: CSAGAMGGQYF
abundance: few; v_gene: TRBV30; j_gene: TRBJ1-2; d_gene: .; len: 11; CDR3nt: TGTGCCTGGAGTGTACACTATGGCTACACCTTC; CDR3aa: CAWSVHYGYTF
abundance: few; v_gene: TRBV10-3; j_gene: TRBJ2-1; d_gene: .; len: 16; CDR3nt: TGTGCCATCCTTAATCCCGGGGACCTTAGCGGTGATGAGCAGTTCTTC; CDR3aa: CAILNPGDLSGDEQFF
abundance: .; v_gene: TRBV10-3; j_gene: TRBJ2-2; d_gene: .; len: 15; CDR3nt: TGTGCCATCAGCCCACTAGAGTCTTCCACCGGGGAGCTGTTTTTT; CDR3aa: CAISPLESSTGELFF
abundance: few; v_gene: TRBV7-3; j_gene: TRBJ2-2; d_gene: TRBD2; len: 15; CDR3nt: TGTGCCAGCAGCCCCCTAGCGGGAAACACCGGGGAGCTGTTTTTT; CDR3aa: CASSPLAGNTGELFF
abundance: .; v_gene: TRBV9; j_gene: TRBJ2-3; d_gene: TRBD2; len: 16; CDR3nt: TGTGCCAGCAGCGTAGATGGAGCGGGACTTCCTGATACGCAGTATTTT; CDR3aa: CASSVDGAGLPDTQYF
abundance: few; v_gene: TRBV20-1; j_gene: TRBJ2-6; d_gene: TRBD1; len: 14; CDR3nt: TGCAGTGCCAGTACAGGGGCTGGGGCCAACGTCCTGACTTTC; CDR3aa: CSASTGAGANVLTF
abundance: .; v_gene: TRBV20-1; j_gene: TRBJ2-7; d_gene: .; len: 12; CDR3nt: TGCAGTGCTCTGGGTGGTTTTGGTGAGCAGTACTTC; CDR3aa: CSALGGFGEQYF
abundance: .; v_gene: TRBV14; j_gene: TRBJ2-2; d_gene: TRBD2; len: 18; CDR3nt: TGTGCCAGCAGCCAAGATCGGGGACTAGCGGAGAACACCGGGGAGCTGTTTTTT; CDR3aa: CASSQDRGLAENTGELFF
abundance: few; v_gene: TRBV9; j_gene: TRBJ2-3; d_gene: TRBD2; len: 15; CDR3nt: TGTGCCAGCAGCGTCGGAGCGGGAGCGGCCGATACGCAGTATTTT; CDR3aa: CASSVGAGAADTQYF
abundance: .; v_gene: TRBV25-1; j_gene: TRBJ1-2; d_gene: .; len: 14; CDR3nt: TGTGCCAGCAGTGACCGTACAACTTTCTATGGCTACACCTTC; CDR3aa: CASSDRTTFYGYTF
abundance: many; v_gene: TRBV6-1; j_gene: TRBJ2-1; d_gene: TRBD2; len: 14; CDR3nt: TGTGCCAGCAGTTCTAGCGGGGGTTACAATGAGCAGTTCTTC; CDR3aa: CASSSSGGYNEQFF
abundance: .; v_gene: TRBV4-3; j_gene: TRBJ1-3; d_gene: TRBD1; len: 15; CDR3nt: TGCGCCAGCAGCCATCCCGGGACAGTAGGAAACACCATATATTTT; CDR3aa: CASSHPGTVGNTIYF
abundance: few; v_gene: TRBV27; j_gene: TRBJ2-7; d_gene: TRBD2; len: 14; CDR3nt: TGTGCCAGCAGGCGGACTAGCGGGGCCCACGAGCAGTACTTC; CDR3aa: CASRRTSGAHEQYF
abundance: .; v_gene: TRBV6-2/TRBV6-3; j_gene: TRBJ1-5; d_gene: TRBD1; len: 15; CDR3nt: TGTGCCAGCAGAGGAGCGACAGGGGACAGTCAGCCCCAGCATTTT; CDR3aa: CASRGATGDSQPQHF
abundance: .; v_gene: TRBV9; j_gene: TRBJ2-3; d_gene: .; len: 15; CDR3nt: TGTGCCAGCAGCAAAGAGGGCGGACGTAGAGATACGCAGTATTTT; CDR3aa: CASSKEGGRRDTQYF
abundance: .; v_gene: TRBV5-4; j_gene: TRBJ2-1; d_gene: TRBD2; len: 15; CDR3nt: TGTGCCAGCAGCTTTAAGCGGGAGACGTTTAATGAGCAGTTCTTC; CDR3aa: CASSFKRETFNEQFF
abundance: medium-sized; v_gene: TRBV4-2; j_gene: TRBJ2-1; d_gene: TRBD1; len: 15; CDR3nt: TGTGCCAGCAGCCAAGACCCCCTGACAGGGAATGAGCAGTTCTTC; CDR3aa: CASSQDPLTGNEQFF
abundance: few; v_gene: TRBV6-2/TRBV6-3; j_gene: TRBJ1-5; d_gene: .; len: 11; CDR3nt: TGTGCCAGCACCAATGGACAGCCCCAGCATTTT; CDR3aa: CASTNGQPQHF
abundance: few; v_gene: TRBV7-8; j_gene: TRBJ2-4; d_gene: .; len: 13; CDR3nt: TGTGCCAGCAGCTTATCGGCCGATGGCATTCAGTACTTC; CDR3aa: CASSLSADGIQYF
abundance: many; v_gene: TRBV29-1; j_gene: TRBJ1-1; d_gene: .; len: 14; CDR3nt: TGCAGCGTTGAAGGGCGGGGGCTAGCGACTGAAGCTTTCTTT; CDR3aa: CSVEGRGLATEAFF
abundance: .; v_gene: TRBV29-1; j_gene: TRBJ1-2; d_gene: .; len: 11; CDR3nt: TGCAGCGTTGAAGGGGAAGGGGGCTACACCTTC; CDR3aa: CSVEGEGGYTF
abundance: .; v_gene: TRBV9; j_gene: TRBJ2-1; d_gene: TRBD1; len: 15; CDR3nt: TGTGCCAGCAGCGTAGGACAGGGCCTCTACAATGAGCAGTTCTTC; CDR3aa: CASSVGQGLYNEQFF
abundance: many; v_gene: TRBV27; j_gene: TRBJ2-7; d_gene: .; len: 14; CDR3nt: TGTGCCAGCAGTCCACGACAGGGGAGGGCCGAGCAGTACTTC; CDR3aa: CASSPRQGRAEQYF
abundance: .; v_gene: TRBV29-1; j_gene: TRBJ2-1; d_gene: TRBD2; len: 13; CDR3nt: TGCAGCGCTAGAGCGGGGGCGGGGGATGAGCAGTTCTTC; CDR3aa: CSARAGAGDEQFF
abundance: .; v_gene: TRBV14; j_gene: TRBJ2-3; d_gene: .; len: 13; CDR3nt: TGTGCCAACAGCCGACTAGGCACAGATACGCAGTATTTT; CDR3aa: CANSRLGTDTQYF
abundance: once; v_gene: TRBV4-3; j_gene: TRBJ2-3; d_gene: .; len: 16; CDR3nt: TGCGCCAGCAGCCAAGATGGGGGGGCCCGGACAGATACGCAGTATTTT; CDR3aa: CASSQDGGARTDTQYF
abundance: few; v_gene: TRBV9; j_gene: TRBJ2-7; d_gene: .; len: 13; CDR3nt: TGTGCCAGCAGCGGGACACCTTTCTACGAGCAGTACTTC; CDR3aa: CASSGTPFYEQYF
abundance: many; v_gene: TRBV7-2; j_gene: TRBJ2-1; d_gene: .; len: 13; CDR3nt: TGTGCCAGCAGCCGTCAAAATACCAATGAGCAGTTCTTC; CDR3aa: CASSRQNTNEQFF
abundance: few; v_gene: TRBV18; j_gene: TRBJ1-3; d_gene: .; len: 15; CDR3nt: TGTGCCAGCTCACCGGATCGGAGGTCTGGAAACACCATATATTTT; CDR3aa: CASSPDRRSGNTIYF
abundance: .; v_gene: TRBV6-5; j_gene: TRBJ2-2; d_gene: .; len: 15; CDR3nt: TGTGCCAGCAGTTACCAAGACGGGAGCACCGGGGAGCTGTTTTTT; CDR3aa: CASSYQDGSTGELFF
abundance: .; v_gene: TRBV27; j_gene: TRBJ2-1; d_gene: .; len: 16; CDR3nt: TGTGCCAGCAGTTTATCGATTGCCCCCCCCGTGAATGAGCAGTTCTTC; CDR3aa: CASSLSIAPPVNEQFF
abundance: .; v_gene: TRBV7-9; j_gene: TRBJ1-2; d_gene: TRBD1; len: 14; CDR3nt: TGTGCCAGCAGCCCGCGACAGGGATTGAATGGCTACACCTTC; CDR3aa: CASSPRQGLNGYTF